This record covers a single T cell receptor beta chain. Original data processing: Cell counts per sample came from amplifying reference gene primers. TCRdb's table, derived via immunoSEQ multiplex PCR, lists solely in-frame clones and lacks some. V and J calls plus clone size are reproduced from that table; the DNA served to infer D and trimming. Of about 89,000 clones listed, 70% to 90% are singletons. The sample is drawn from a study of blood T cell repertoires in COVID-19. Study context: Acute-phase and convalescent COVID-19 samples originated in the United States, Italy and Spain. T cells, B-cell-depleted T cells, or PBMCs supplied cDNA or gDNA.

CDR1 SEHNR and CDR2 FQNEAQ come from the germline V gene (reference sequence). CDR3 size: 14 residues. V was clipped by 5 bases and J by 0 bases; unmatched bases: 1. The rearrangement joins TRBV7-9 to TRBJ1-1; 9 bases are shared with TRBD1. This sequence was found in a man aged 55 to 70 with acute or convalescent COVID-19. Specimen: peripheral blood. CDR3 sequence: CASSDRGLNTEAFF. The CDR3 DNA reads TGTGCCAGCAGCGACAGGGGGTTGAACACTGAAGCTTTCTTT.